These 22 T cell receptor beta chains originate from one sample sequenced in a study of T cells after yellow fever vaccination (dated by TCRdb to the late 2010s). Library generation was performed with 5' RACE. The sample was run on an Illumina NovaSeq 6000. TCRdb reran the public reads through fastp at Q25 and MiXCR, keeping productive beta chains. Each entry is one CDR3 protein sequence, shown with its most common DNA and genes. The sample contains 150,000 or so distinct CDR3 sequences, approximately 9.7% of them found a single time. The ten largest clones add up to around 35% of the sample. The treatment or condition label here, explained by the study, means: live attenuated yellow fever vaccine strain. Specimen: CD8+ T cells sorted from PBMCs, collected 45 days after the yellow fever booster vaccination. The receptor set was obtained from a young man who received the YFV17D yellow fever vaccine.

This clonotype was detected a few times. Written as DNA, the CDR3 is TGTGCCAGCAGCATATGGGCCGAGGGGTATGAGCAGTTCTTC. Translated, it gives CASSIWAEGYEQFF. V usage is TRBV7-3 and J usage is TRBJ2-1, with D perhaps TRBD1 or TRBD2 (5 bases each). The CDR3 spans 14 residues. CDR1 is SGHTA and CDR2 is FQGTGA in the germline V gene. V gave up 5 bases and J gave up 8 bases, with 16 bases separating them.

This clonotype was picked up a small number of times. The chain employs TRBV12-3 or TRBV12-4 and TRBJ2-2; unclear D gene. The CDR3 is 17 amino acids. The ends were cut back, 3 bases at V and 1 base at J, with 15 bases in the middle. CDR3 DNA: TGTGCCAGCAGTTTCGGTTTTTTTAGCAGGAACACCGGGGAGCTGTTTTTT. Protein: CASSFGFFSRNTGELFF.

A few counts support this clonotype. This chain uses TRBV4-2 with TRBJ1-1; no clear D gene. V was trimmed by 0 bases and J by 8 bases, leaving 10 bases between them. Germline CDR1 is LGHNA and CDR2 is YNFKEQ. The CDR3 is 13 residues long. The CDR3 DNA sequence: TGTGCCAGCAGCCAAGAATTGTCGCAAGAAGCTTTCTTT. Its translation: CASSQELSQEAFF.

This clonotype occurred a few times. This chain uses TRBV4-3 with TRBJ2-7, with D possibly matching TRBD2 (6 bases). Trimming took 0 bases from V and 2 from J, leaving 17 bases between them. Germline-derived CDR1 and CDR2 are LGHNA and YSLEER. This CDR3 region has 17 residues. CDR3: CASSQDVMRERPYEQYF. DNA of the CDR3: TGCGCCAGCAGCCAAGATGTTATGCGGGAAAGACCCTACGAGCAGTACTTC.

V and J are TRBV24-1 and TRBJ2-5; possibly TRBD1 for D (6 bases). The CDR3 loop spans 16 amino acids. Germline V CDR1 and CDR2: KGHDR, SFDVKD. Trimming stripped 4 bases from V and 2 bases from J, with 16 bases between. CDR3 sequence (DNA): TGTGCCACCAGTGACCCGACAGGATATCCACAAGAGACCCAGTACTTC. Protein: CATSDPTGYPQETQYF.

This clonotype has at least ten counts. V usage is TRBV10-2 and J usage is TRBJ2-3; D is unclear. In germline, CDR1 is WSHSY, CDR2 SAAADI. V was trimmed by 2 bases and J by 2 bases, leaving 8 bases between them. The CDR3 is 14 residues long. The CDR3 here is CASSESFYTDTQYF. The CDR3 DNA follows: TGCGCCAGCAGTGAGAGTTTCTACACAGATACGCAGTATTTT.

This clonotype was seen a handful of times. J is TRBJ1-2 and V is TRBV4-1, with a tentative D call TRBD1 (5 bases). V was pared by 0 bases and J by 2 bases, with 7 bases between. From germline, CDR1 is MGHRA and CDR2 YSYEKL. The CDR3 sequence is 14 residues long. As DNA, the CDR3 is TGCGCCAGCAGCCAAGAGCGGGGGAACTATGGCTACACCTTC. It specifies CASSQERGNYGYTF.

This clonotype has just a few counts. This chain joins TRBV12-3 or TRBV12-4 and TRBJ2-7; D is undetermined. This CDR3 contains 13 residues. V dropped 3 bases and J dropped 2 bases, with 8 bases sitting between them. The CDR3 spells CASSFIAPYEQYF. The CDR3, as DNA: TGTGCCAGCAGTTTTATTGCCCCCTACGAGCAGTACTTC.

This chain uses TRBV29-1 with TRBJ1-2; tentatively, D is TRBD1 (5 bases). The V gene's germline CDR1 is SQVTM and CDR2 ANQGSEA. The length of the CDR3 is 12 residues. V lost 7 bases and J lost 4, with 13 bases in between. CDR3 region: CSAEGTIYGYTF. The CDR3 DNA reads TGCAGCGCCGAAGGGACCATCTATGGCTACACCTTC.

This sequence joins TRBV6-2 or TRBV6-3 and TRBJ2-1; TRBD1 agrees at 8 bases. CDR1 and CDR2 from the germline V gene are MNHEY and SVGEGT. V lost 3 bases to trimming and J lost 3 bases; unmatched junction nucleotides: 7. The CDR3 is 16 residues long. For the CDR3, the DNA is TGTGCCAGCAGTTATCCGACAGGGGTTGTCTACAATGAGCAGTTCTTC. This codes for CASSYPTGVVYNEQFF.

This clonotype has only a few counts. This chain uses TRBV6-5 with TRBJ1-5; tentative D call: TRBD1 (6 bases). CDR1 and CDR2 (germline): MNHEY, SVGAGI. This CDR3 has 16 residues. V lost 5 bases to trimming and J lost 5 bases, with 19 bases between them. This chain's CDR3 is CASSPSLGGLHQPQHF. The CDR3 DNA follows: TGTGCCAGCAGTCCGTCATTAGGGGGGCTGCATCAGCCCCAGCATTTT.

The chain is built from TRBV6-5 and TRBJ2-1, with D possibly TRBD2 on 7 matching bases. Germline V gene data show CDR1 as MNHEY and CDR2 as SVGAGI. The CDR3 has 13 residues. V lost 7 bases and J 13 bases, leaving 20 bases between the germline ends. The CDR3 reads CASTLLVGGPQFF. The CDR3 coding sequence is TGTGCCAGCACCCTCCTGGTGGGGGGGCCTCAGTTCTTC.

This clonotype occurred a few times. The chain has TRBV6-1 and TRBJ2-7; D possibly uses TRBD1 or TRBD2 (5 bases each). CDR3 length equals 19 residues. The ends were cut back, 2 bases at V and 2 bases at J, with 25 bases in the middle. Per germline, CDR1 MNHNS and CDR2 SASEGT. CDR3 nucleotide sequence: TGTGCCAGCAGTGAAAAGGGGACCCGGTCAAATATCGTGGCCTACGAGCAGTACGTC. It translates to CASSEKGTRSNIVAYEQYV.

This clonotype came up a few times. The chain carries TRBV6-1 and TRBJ1-1, with 9 positions matching TRBD1. Germline CDR1 and CDR2: MNHNS and SASEGT. The CDR3 totals 15 residues. Losses at the gene ends were 0 bases for V and 1 base for J; bases not matched to a gene: 0. Here the CDR3 DNA reads TGTGCCAGCAGTGAAGCGACAGGGGGGAACACTGAAGCTTTCTTT. Translating gives CASSEATGGNTEAFF.

This clonotype was found many times. The chain combines TRBV4-1 with TRBJ1-1, with D possibly matching TRBD1 (5 bases). CDR3 length: 18 residues. CDR1 MGHRA and CDR2 YSYEKL come from the germline V gene. The germline V and J ends were trimmed by 0 bases and 0 bases, with 17 bases remaining between them. The CDR3 loop is CASSQDRPTGRLNTEAFF. CDR3 in DNA: TGCGCCAGCAGCCAAGATAGACCTACGGGACGGCTGAACACTGAAGCTTTCTTT.

This clonotype was recorded once. The V gene is TRBV13, the J gene TRBJ2-7; D unresolved. This CDR3 has 14 residues. Trimming took 2 bases from V and 7 from J, leaving 15 bases between them. CDR1 PRHDT and CDR2 FYEKMQ come from the germline V gene (reference sequence). Here the CDR3 DNA reads TGTGCCAGCAGCTTACGTCTGGGCCCTGGTGAGCAGTACTTC. Protein: CASSLRLGPGEQYF.

The CDR3 region is CARSLEQNTGELFF. The CDR3 DNA is TGTGCCAGAAGCTTGGAGCAGAACACCGGGGAGCTGTTTTTT. The chain links TRBV5-3 to TRBJ2-2; D unclear. TRBV5-3 is sorted into the ORF group, with uncertain function. The V gene lost 0 bases and the J gene lost 1 base, with 4 bases spanning the gap. There are 14 residues in the CDR3.

This clonotype was counted at least ten times. The V gene is TRBV5-1, the J gene TRBJ2-5, with D tentatively TRBD1 or TRBD2 (5 bases each). In germline, CDR1 is SGHRS, CDR2 YFSETQ. V was clipped by 3 bases and J by 3 bases, with 12 bases between them. The CDR3 is made up of 14 amino acids. The CDR3 region is CASSWFGTEETQYF. DNA for the CDR3: TGCGCCAGCAGCTGGTTCGGGACGGAAGAGACCCAGTACTTC.

This clonotype appeared many times. The gene calls are TRBV6-2 or TRBV6-3 and TRBJ1-1; D is undetermined. Germline lookup yields CDR1 MNHEY and CDR2 SVGEGT. CDR3 size: 11 residues. Trimming took 2 bases from V and 6 from J, leaving 4 bases between them. CDR3: CASSYGPEAFF. As DNA, the CDR3 is TGTGCCAGCAGTTACGGGCCTGAAGCTTTCTTT.

This clonotype was observed a few times. The rearrangement joins TRBV10-3 to TRBJ2-7; D is unresolved. The germline V and J ends were trimmed by 7 bases and 0 bases, with 13 bases remaining between them. From germline, CDR1 is ENHRY and CDR2 SYGVKD. The CDR3 has 14 residues. CDR3 sequence reads: CAIKIDTYSYEQYF. As DNA, the CDR3 is TGTGCCATCAAAATCGACACCTACTCCTACGAGCAGTACTTC.

This clonotype was observed a few times. The V and J genes are TRBV15 and TRBJ1-2; TRBD1 is a possible D gene (6 bases). This CDR3 has 15 residues. The germline gives CDR1 LNHNV, CDR2 YYDKDF (reference sequence). V was shortened by 4 bases and J by 2 bases, with 14 bases between the two germline ends. CDR3 bases: TGTGCCACCAGCACCCGCCCGGGGGCGAACTATGGCTACACCTTC. This sequence encodes CATSTRPGANYGYTF.

The chain combines TRBV7-9 with TRBJ2-2; D possibly corresponds to TRBD1 (5 bases). Germline lookup yields CDR1 SEHNR and CDR2 FQNEAQ (reference sequence). The CDR3 is 15 amino acids. The V and J ends lost 4 bases and 7 bases respectively, with 16 bases between them. The CDR3 sequence: CASSSPTVPGGELFF. The DNA for the CDR3 is TGTGCCAGCAGCTCCCCGACAGTCCCGGGCGGGGAGCTGTTTTTT. The variable domain in full, completed from reference TRBV7-9 and TRBJ2-2, reads DTGVSQNPRHKITKRGQNVTFRCDPISEHNRLYWYRQTLGQGPEFLTYFQNEAQLEKSRLLSDRFSAERPKGSFSTLEIQRTEQGDSAMYLCASSSPTVPGGELFFGEGSRLTVL.